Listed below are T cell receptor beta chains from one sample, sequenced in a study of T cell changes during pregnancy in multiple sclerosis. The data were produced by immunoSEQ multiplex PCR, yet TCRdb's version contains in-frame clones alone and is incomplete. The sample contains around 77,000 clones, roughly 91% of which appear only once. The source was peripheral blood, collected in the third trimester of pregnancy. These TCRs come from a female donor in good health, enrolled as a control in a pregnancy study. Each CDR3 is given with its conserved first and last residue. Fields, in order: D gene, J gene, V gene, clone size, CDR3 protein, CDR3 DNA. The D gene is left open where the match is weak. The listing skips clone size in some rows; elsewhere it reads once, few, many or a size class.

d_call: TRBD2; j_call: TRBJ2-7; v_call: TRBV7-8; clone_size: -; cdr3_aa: CASSPRVGGRSIHEQYF; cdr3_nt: TGTGCCAGCAGCCCCCGGGTGGGCGGGAGATCTATCCACGAGCAGTACTTC
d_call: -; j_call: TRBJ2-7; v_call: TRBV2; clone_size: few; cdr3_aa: CASSESRDSTGYEQYF; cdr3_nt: TGTGCCAGCAGTGAAAGTCGGGACTCCACTGGATACGAGCAGTACTTC
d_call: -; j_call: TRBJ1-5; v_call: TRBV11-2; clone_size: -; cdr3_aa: CASSFRYDQPQHF; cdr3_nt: TGTGCCAGCAGCTTTCGTTATGATCAGCCCCAGCATTTT
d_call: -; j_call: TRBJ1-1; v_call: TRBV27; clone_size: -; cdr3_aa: CASTRGRGAQATEAFF; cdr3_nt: TGTGCCAGCACCCGAGGACGGGGGGCGCAGGCGACTGAAGCTTTCTTT
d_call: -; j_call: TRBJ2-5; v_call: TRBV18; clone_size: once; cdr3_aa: CASSPRIKQFEETQYF; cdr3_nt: TGTGCCAGCTCACCAAGAATAAAACAGTTTGAAGAGACCCAGTACTTC
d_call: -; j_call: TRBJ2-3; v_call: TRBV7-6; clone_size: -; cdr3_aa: CASSLVRGDTQYF; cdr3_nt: TGTGCCAGCAGCTTAGTACGGGGAGATACGCAGTATTTT
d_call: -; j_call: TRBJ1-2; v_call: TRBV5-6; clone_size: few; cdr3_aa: CASSLDTGFYGYTF; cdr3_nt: TGTGCCAGCAGCTTGGATACAGGTTTCTATGGCTACACCTTC
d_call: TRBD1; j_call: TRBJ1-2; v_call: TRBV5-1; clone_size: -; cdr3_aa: CASSLSQGAKGYTF; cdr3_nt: TGCGCCAGCAGCTTATCACAGGGGGCTAAGGGCTACACCTTC
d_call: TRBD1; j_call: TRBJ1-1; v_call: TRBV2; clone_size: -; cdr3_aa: CASSERQGLGIAFF; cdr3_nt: TGTGCCAGCAGTGAGAGACAGGGGCTGGGGATAGCTTTCTTT
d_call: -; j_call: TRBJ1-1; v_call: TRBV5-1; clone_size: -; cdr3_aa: CASSLSGVNTEAFF; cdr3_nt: TGCGCCAGCAGCTTGTCAGGGGTGAACACTGAAGCTTTCTTT
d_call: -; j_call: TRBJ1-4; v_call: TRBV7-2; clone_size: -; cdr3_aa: CASSLASAGANEKLFF; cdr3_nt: TGTGCCAGCAGCTTAGCGTCGGCAGGGGCTAATGAAAAACTGTTTTTT
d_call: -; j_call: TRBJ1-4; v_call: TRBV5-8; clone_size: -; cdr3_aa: CASSLVQGGEKLFF; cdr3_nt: TGTGCCAGCAGCTTGGTTCAGGGAGGTGAAAAACTGTTTTTT
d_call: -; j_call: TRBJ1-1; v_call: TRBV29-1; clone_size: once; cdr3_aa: CSVGFATEAFF; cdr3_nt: TGCAGCGTTGGATTTGCGACAGAAGCTTTCTTT
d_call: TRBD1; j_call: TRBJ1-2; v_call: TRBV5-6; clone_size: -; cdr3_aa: CASSLYHNRDRGKSGYTF; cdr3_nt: TGTGCCAGCAGCTTGTACCATAACCGGGACAGGGGAAAGAGTGGCTACACCTTC
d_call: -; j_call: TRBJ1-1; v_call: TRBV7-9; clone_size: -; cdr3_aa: CASINTGLNTEAFF; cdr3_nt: TGTGCCAGCATCAATACAGGGTTGAACACTGAAGCTTTCTTT
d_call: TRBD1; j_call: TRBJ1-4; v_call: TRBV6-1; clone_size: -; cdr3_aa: CASSDRDRRKYEKLFF; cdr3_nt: TGTGCCAGCAGTGACCGGGACAGAAGAAAATATGAAAAACTGTTTTTT
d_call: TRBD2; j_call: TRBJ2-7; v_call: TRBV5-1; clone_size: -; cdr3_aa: CASSLGWGGSYEQYF; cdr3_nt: TGCGCCAGCAGCTTGGGCTGGGGGGGGTCCTACGAGCAGTACTTC
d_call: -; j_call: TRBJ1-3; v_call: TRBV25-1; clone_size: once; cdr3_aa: CASSSQADISGNTIYF; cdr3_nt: TGTGCCAGCAGTTCCCAGGCAGATATCTCTGGAAACACCATATATTTT
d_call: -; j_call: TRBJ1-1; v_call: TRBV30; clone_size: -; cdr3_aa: CAWRRTANTEAFF; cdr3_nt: TGTGCCTGGAGGAGGACAGCAAACACTGAAGCTTTCTTT
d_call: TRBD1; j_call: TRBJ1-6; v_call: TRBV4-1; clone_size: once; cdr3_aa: CASSLGGQGDSPLHF; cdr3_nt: TGCGCCAGCAGCCTGGGGGGACAGGGTGATTCACCCCTCCACTTT
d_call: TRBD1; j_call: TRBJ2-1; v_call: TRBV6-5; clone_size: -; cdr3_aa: CATAPGTGPQGEQFF; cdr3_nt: TGTGCCACCGCCCCCGGGACAGGGCCCCAAGGTGAGCAGTTCTTC
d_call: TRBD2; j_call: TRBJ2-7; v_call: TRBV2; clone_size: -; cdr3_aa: CASTKAGSSYEQYF; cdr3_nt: TGTGCCAGCACCAAAGCGGGGAGCTCCTACGAGCAGTACTTC
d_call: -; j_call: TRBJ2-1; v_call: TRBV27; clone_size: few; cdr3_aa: CASSFAVPNEQFF; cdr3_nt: TGTGCCAGCAGTTTCGCGGTCCCCAATGAGCAGTTCTTC
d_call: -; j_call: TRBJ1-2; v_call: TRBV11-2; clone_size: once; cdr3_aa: CASSLDRGSNYGYTF; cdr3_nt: TGTGCCAGCAGCTTAGACAGGGGCTCTAACTATGGCTACACCTTC
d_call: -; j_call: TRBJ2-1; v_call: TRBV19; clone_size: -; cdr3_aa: CASKEEGSYNEQFF; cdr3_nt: TGTGCCAGTAAGGAGGAGGGATCCTACAATGAGCAGTTCTTC
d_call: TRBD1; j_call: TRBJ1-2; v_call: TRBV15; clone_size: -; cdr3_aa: CATSPRTGVYYGYTF; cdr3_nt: TGTGCCACCAGCCCCCGGACAGGGGTTTACTATGGCTACACCTTC